Shown below are 17 T cell receptor beta chains from a single sample sequenced in a study of cytomegalovirus exposure and HLA in healthy donors (dated by TCRdb to 2015 to 2018). The method behind the library was the immunoSEQ multiplex PCR assay. The source is immuneACCESS, and TCRdb retained only in-frame sequences with V and J called. Part of the clones is not carried over; for the studies checked, unresolved V genes explain less than half of this, and the remainder is unexplained. The sample contains 180,000 or so clones, roughly 88% of them found a single time. The ten most abundant clones make up under 15% of the sample. The sample taken for sequencing was PBMCs. Receptors originate from a woman younger than 45 in good health and CMV-seropositive.

This clone was observed a handful of times. The genes are TRBV7-9 and TRBJ1-5; D might be TRBD1 (6 bases). Germline CDR1 reads SEHNR; CDR2 reads FQNEAQ (reference sequence). This CDR3 region has 15 residues. Trimming shortened V by 1 base and J by 6 bases, and 13 bases separated the two germline ends. CDR3 sequence: CASSLGQGNGQPQHF. CDR3 in DNA: TGTGCCAGCAGCTTAGGCCAGGGGAACGGTCAGCCCCAGCATTTT.

V is TRBV7-8 and J is TRBJ2-1; 14 positions agree with TRBD2. The CDR3 loop spans 20 amino acids. The trim removed 4 bases at V and 0 bases at J, leaving 11 bases unmatched. CDR1 is SGHVS and CDR2 is FQNEAQ in the germline V gene. CDR3 coding DNA: TGTGCCAGCAGCTCTGGGACTAGCGGGGGCACTATGAGCTCCTACAATGAGCAGTTCTTC. Translation gives CASSSGTSGGTMSSYNEQFF. The entire variable domain, with the rest obtained from reference TRBV7-8 and TRBJ2-1, is as follows: GAGVSQSPRYKVAKRGQDVALRCDPISGHVSLFWYQQALGQGPEFLTYFQNEAQLDKSGLPSDRFFAERPEGSVSTLKIQRTQQEDSAVYLCASSSGTSGGTMSSYNEQFFGPGTRLTVL.

The sample holds a few counts of this clone. CDR3 in DNA: TGTGCCAGCAGCGTCTCAGGGGGTCCCACTGAAGCTTTCTTT. This codes for CASSVSGGPTEAFF. The chain joins TRBV9 to TRBJ1-1; 7 bases align to TRBD1. Germline lookup yields CDR1 SGDLS and CDR2 YYNGEE. The ends lost 2 bases at V and 4 bases at J; junction bases unmatched: 5. The CDR3 loop spans 14 amino acids.

The chain employs TRBV29-1 and TRBJ2-1; unclear D gene. The CDR3 runs 12 residues. The V and J ends lost 3 bases and 4 bases respectively, with 7 bases between them. Germline lookup yields CDR1 SQVTM and CDR2 ANQGSEA. CDR3 coding DNA: TGCAGCGTTGATATCTCGTACAATGAGCAGTTCTTC. Its translation is CSVDISYNEQFF.

This clone was found a few times. V gene TRBV5-4 combines with J gene TRBJ1-1, with D perhaps matching TRBD1 (6 bases). Per germline, CDR1 SGHNT and CDR2 YYREEE (reference sequence). With 3 bases removed from V and 1 base from J, the gap between germline ends came to 16 bases. This CDR3 has 16 residues. Here the CDR3 reads CASSSMPGTPNTEAFF. As DNA, the CDR3 is TGTGCCAGCAGCTCCATGCCCGGGACACCGAACACTGAAGCTTTCTTT.

For the CDR3, the DNA is TGTGCCAGTAGCCCCTACAGGGCTGAGCAGTTCTTC. Translation: CASSPYRAEQFF. The V gene is TRBV19, the J gene TRBJ2-1; a possible D gene is TRBD1 (6 bases). The CDR3 runs to 12 residues. CDR1 and CDR2 (germline): LNHDA, SQIVND (reference sequence). V lost 6 bases, J lost 9 bases, and 12 bases lay in between.

The chain employs TRBV11-2 and TRBJ2-7; TRBD1 matches 8 bases. This CDR3 spans 15 amino acids. After removal of 2 bases from V and 5 bases from J, the junction contained 8 bases not matched to a gene. Germline assignment: CDR1 SGHAT and CDR2 FQNNGV. The CDR3, as DNA: TGTGCCAGCAGCTTAAGGACAGGGCAGTCCCACGAGCAGTACTTC. Its protein is CASSLRTGQSHEQYF.

The V gene is TRBV7-6, the J gene TRBJ1-1; perhaps TRBD1 as D (6 bases). V lost 0 bases and J 5 bases, leaving 10 bases between the germline ends. CDR3 length equals 14 residues. Germline V CDR1 and CDR2: SGHVS, FNYEAQ. CDR3 bases: TGTGCCAGCAGCTTAGCGGGGGGGCCTACTGAAGCTTTCTTT. The encoded protein is CASSLAGGPTEAFF.

The chain couples TRBV6-5 to TRBJ1-2; 8 bases line up with TRBD1. The V gene's germline CDR1 is MNHEY and CDR2 SVGAGI. V lost 7 bases, J lost 8 bases, and 9 bases stayed unmatched. The CDR3 runs 13 residues. The CDR3 coding sequence is TGTGCCAGCACAGGGGGCGCAGGGGGAGGCTACACCTTC. Encoded protein: CASTGGAGGGYTF.

This chain uses TRBV7-9 with TRBJ1-1; TRBD1 agrees at 7 bases. V was pared by 6 bases and J by 0 bases, with 13 bases of the junction left unmatched. Germline V gene sequence: CDR1 SEHNR, CDR2 FQNEAQ (reference sequence). The CDR3 contains 17 residues. CDR3 nucleotide sequence: TGTGCCAGCAGACCAACAACAGGGGCCACTCTGAACACTGAAGCTTTCTTT. Encoded protein: CASRPTTGATLNTEAFF. Using reference TRBV7-9 and TRBJ1-1 for the parts outside the CDR3, the full variable domain is DTGVSQNPRHKITKRGQNVTFRCDPISEHNRLYWYRQTLGQGPEFLTYFQNEAQLEKSRLLSDRFSAERPKGSFSTLEIQRTEQGDSAMYLCASRPTTGATLNTEAFFGQGTRLTVV.

This rearrangement joins TRBV5-6 to TRBJ1-1; no definite D call. Germline CDR1 SGHDT, CDR2 YYEEEE. This CDR3 is 12 amino acids long. Trimming shortened V by 3 bases and J by 12 bases, and 15 bases separated the two germline ends. CDR3 bases: TGTGCCAGCAGCTATCGTTCGGGGATTACTTTCTTT. It translates to CASSYRSGITFF.

The gene calls are TRBV29-1 and TRBJ2-7; 8 nucleotides line up with TRBD2. V lost 4 bases to trimming and J lost 5 bases; unmatched junction nucleotides: 10. Germline CDR1 and CDR2: SQVTM and ANQGSEA. This CDR3 is 14 amino acids long. The CDR3 nucleotides read TGCAGCGTTGGGATAGCGGGGTGGGCCGACGAGCAGTACTTC. It yields the protein CSVGIAGWADEQYF.

This CDR3 is CASSFGAGGNTGETQYF. In DNA, the CDR3 is TGTGCCAGCAGTTTTGGAGCGGGAGGGAATACGGGAGAGACCCAGTACTTC. This chain joins TRBV27 and TRBJ2-5; TRBD2 agrees at 10 bases. This CDR3 region has 17 residues. With V trimmed by 3 bases and J by 4 bases, 11 bases remained unmatched. Looked up from germline, CDR1 is MNHEY and CDR2 is SMNVEV (reference sequence).

This rearrangement joins TRBV9 to TRBJ2-5; 11 bases are shared with TRBD2. Germline V gives CDR1 SGDLS, CDR2 YYNGEE. There are 17 residues in the CDR3. The trim removed 4 bases at V and 4 bases at J, leaving 12 bases unmatched. Here the CDR3 reads CASSNPHSGRAVETQYF. CDR3 in DNA: TGTGCCAGCAGCAACCCCCATAGCGGGAGGGCCGTAGAGACCCAGTACTTC.

V usage is TRBV9 and J usage is TRBJ2-7; possibly TRBD2 for D (6 bases). The germline gives CDR1 SGDLS, CDR2 YYNGEE. Trimming shortened V by 0 bases and J by 3 bases, and 10 bases separated the two germline ends. This CDR3 is 14 amino acids long. The CDR3 spells CASSVVAAGYEQYF. The DNA of the CDR3 is TGTGCCAGCAGCGTAGTGGCAGCGGGCTACGAGCAGTACTTC.

This chain joins TRBV7-2 and TRBJ2-7; 13 nucleotides align to TRBD2. The V and J ends lost 5 bases and 0 bases, in that order; junction bases with no gene match: 4. CDR1 is SGHTA, CDR2 FQGNSA, per germline. This CDR3 is 16 amino acids long. The CDR3 loop is CASSLLAGGSSYEQYF. In DNA, the CDR3 is TGTGCCAGCAGCCTACTAGCGGGAGGGAGCTCCTACGAGCAGTACTTC.

The rearrangement uses TRBV7-3 and TRBJ2-1; a weak D match, TRBD2 (5 bases). This CDR3 region has 14 residues. The germline V gene encodes CDR1 SGHTA and CDR2 FQGTGA. V was shortened by 5 bases and J by 3 bases, with 11 bases between the two germline ends. The CDR3 sequence: CASSPHRDYNEQFF. The CDR3 DNA reads as TGTGCCAGCAGCCCACACCGGGACTACAATGAGCAGTTCTTC.